A single sample gave rise to the 3 T cell receptor beta chains below, sequenced in a study of blood T cell repertoires in COVID-19. TCRdb's table, derived via immunoSEQ multiplex PCR, lists solely in-frame clones and lacks some. Among 470,000 or so clones listed, around 88% were seen once. Sequenced: peripheral blood. These TCRs come from a woman aged 30 to 39 with acute or convalescent COVID-19.

The V and J genes are TRBV25-1 and TRBJ2-7, with 11 positions matching TRBD1. The CDR3 runs 14 residues. CDR1 is MGHDK and CDR2 is SYGVNS in the germline V gene. The junction had 3 bases not matched to a gene; V was cut back by 5 bases and J by 3 bases. The CDR3 bases are TGTGCCAGCAGTCCGGGACAGGGGGTCTACGAGCAGTACTTC. This encodes CASSPGQGVYEQYF.

The chain has TRBV9 and TRBJ2-3; the match to TRBD2 covers 10 bases. The germline V gene encodes CDR1 SGDLS and CDR2 YYNGEE. Trimming took 4 bases from V and 0 from J; bases not matched to a gene: 5. CDR3 length: 16 residues. In DNA, the CDR3 is TGTGCCAGCAGCCTATTAGCGGGGGGAAGCACAGATACGCAGTATTTT. Encoded protein: CASSLLAGGSTDTQYF. Using reference TRBV9 and TRBJ2-3 for the parts outside the CDR3, the full variable domain is DSGVTQTPKHLITATGQRVTLRCSPRSGDLSVYWYQQSLDQGLQFLIQYYNGEERAKGNILERFSAQQFPDLHSELNLSSLELGDSALYFCASSLLAGGSTDTQYFGPGTRLTVL.

This clone is a singleton in its sample. CDR3 bases: TGTGCCAGCAGTTTAAAGGGGCTATACTACGAGCAGTACTTC. Encoded protein: CASSLKGLYYEQYF. The chain recombines TRBV28 with TRBJ2-7; a possible D gene is TRBD1 (5 bases). V lost 2 bases and J lost 3, with 11 bases in between. Germline CDR1 and CDR2: MDHEN and SYDVKM. CDR3 size: 14 residues.